This T cell receptor beta chain was recorded in a study of T cells in Graves' hyperthyroidism and ophthalmopathy. Study conclusions and caveats: Patients with ophthalmopathy were separated from those with stable hyperthyroidism by a 13 V-J model.

The CDR3 runs 16 residues. CDR1 is SEHNR and CDR2 is FQNEAQ in the germline V gene (reference sequence). V lost 4 bases and J 5 bases, leaving 20 bases between the germline ends. In this sample, this clonotype turned up a few times. The antigen is unknown. Authors of the study amplified TCR beta CDR3 regions from RNA transcripts. HTBI primers were used for first-round RT-PCR of the TCR CDR3. TCRdb reprocessed the multiplex PCR reads with MiXCR, giving one entry per CDR3 protein. Of about 570,000 distinct CDR3 sequences listed, about half were seen once; the top ten hold under 20%. The V gene is TRBV7-9, the J gene TRBJ2-5; D possibly corresponds to TRBD1 (6 bases). This clonotype was sampled from an adult woman with Graves' disease, either hyperthyroidism or ophthalmopathy (not recorded which). The sequenced sample consisted of peripheral blood or thyroid tissue (not recorded which). The CDR3 DNA reads TGTGCCAGCAGCTCCGTCCACAGGGTGATGGGGGAGACCCAGTACTTC. It translates to CASSSVHRVMGETQYF.